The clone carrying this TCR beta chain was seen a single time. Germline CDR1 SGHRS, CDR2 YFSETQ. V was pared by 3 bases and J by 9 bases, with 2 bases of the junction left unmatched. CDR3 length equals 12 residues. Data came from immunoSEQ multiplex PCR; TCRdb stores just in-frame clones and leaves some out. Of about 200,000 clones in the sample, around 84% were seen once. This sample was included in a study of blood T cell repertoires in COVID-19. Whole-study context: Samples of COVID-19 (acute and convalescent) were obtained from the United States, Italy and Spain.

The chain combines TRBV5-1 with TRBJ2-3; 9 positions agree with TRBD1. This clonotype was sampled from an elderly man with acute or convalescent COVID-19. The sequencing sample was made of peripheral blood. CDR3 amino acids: CASSSDRGTQYF. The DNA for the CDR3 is TGCGCCAGCAGCTCGGACAGGGGAACGCAGTATTTT.